This T cell receptor beta chain came from a study of blood T cell repertoires in COVID-19. Generated by immunoSEQ multiplex PCR, the TCRdb table keeps only in-frame clones and is missing some. The profile shows around 190,000 clones, around four fifths of them singletons. This clone was counted once. The sequence was collected from a man aged 35-49 years who had recovered from COVID-19. Sequenced input: PBMCs or T cells enriched from blood (not recorded which).

CDR3 nucleotides: TGTGCCAGCAGTTCTCCCTACGAGCAGTACTTC. Its protein is CASSSPYEQYF. The chain is built from TRBV28 and TRBJ2-7; D is ambiguous. V lost 4 bases, J lost 2 bases, and 3 bases lay in between. The CDR3 length is 11 residues. The V gene's germline CDR1 is MDHEN and CDR2 SYDVKM.